There are a few counts of the clone carrying this T cell receptor beta chain. In the original workflow: Estimation of nucleated cell counts was performed using reference gene primer amplification. TCRdb's copy holds only in-frame clones and misses some; the assay was immunoSEQ multiplex PCR. The V and J calls and clone size were taken over from that table, and D and trimming were inferred from the DNA. This sample carries about 38,000 clones, about three quarters of them seen once, and the ten largest clones take 8% to 11%. It was during active infection that Seattle patients were enrolled and then longitudinally followed. The junction had 4 bases not matched to a gene; V was cut back by 3 bases and J by 4 bases. The CDR3 consists of 15 residues. Germline CDR1 and CDR2: LNHDA and SQIVND (reference sequence). This entry comes from a study of blood T cell repertoires in COVID-19. Looking at the study overall: PBMCs, B-cell-depleted T cells, or T cells provided the cDNA or gDNA that made up the material.

This chain connects TRBV19 to TRBJ1-5; 9 bases are shared with TRBD1. Specimen: peripheral blood. This TCR was sampled from a man in his 70s with COVID-19, enrolled during active disease. CDR3 nucleotides: TGTGCCAGTAGTATTTGGGGACAGGGAAATCAGCCCCAGCATTTT. Protein: CASSIWGQGNQPQHF.